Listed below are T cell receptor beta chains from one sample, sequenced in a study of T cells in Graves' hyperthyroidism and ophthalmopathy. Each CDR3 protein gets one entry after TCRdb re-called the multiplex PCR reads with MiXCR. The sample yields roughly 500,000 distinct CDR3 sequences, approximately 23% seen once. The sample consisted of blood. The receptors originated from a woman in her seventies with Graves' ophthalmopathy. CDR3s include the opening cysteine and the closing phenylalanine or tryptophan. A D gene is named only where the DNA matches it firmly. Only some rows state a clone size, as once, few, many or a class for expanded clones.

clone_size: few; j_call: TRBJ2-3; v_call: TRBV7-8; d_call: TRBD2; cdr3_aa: CASSLTAGGGVGTDTQYF
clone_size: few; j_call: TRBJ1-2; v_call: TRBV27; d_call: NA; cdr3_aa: CASRDYYGYTF
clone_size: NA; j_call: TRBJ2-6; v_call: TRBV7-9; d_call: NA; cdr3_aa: CANSLNSGGANVLTF
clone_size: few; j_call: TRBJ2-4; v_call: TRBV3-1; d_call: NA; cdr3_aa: CASSRSGVLAKNIQYF
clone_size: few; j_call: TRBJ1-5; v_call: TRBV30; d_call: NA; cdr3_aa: CAWSALRQGNQPQHF
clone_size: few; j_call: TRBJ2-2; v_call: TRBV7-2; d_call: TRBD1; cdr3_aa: CASSPTGSNTGELFF
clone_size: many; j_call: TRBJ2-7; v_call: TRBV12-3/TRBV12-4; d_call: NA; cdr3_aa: CASSRDATYEQYF
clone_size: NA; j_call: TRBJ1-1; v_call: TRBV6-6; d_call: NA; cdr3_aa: CASSYSSLGAPNTEAFF
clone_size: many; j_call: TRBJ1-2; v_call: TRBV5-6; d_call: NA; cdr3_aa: CASSLADRYGYTF
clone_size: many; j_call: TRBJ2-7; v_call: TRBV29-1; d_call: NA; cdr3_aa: CSVTQGTYEQYF
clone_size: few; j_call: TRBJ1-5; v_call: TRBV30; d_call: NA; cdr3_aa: CAWSVDGQTNQPQHF
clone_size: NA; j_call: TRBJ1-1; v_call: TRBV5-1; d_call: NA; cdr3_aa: CASTPLGGMNTEAFF
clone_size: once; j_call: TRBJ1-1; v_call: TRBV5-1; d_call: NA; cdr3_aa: CASSLASTGNTEAFF
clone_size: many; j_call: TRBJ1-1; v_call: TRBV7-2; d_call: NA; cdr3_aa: CASSIRPFDAEAFF
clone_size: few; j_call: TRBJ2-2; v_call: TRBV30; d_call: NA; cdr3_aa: CAWSGIGGELFF
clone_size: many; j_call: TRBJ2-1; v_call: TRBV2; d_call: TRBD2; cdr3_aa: CASSETAGGANEQFF
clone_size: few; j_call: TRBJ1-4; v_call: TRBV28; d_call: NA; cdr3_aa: CASSLGGLTNEKLFF
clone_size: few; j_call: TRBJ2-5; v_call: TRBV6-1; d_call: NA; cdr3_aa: CASSQHREVETQYF
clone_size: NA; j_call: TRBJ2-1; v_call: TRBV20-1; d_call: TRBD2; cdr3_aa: CSARTSGAPGRNEQFF
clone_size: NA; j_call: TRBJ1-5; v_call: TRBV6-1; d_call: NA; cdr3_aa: CASTVNAQPQHF
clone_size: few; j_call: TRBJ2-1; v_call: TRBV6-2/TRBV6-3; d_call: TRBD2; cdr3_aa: CASNYAGEQIGQFF
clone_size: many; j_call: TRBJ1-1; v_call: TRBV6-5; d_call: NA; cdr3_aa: CASSYSRLNTEAFF
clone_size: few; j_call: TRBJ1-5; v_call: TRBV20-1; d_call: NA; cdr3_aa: CSARGTGIQPQHF
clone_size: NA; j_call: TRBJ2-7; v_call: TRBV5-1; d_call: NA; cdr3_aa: CASSLGGSGLYEQYF
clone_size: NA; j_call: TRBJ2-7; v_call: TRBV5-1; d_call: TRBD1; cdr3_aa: CASSSPDRVYEQYF
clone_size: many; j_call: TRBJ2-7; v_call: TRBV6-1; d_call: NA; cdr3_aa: CASSLEGSYYEQYF
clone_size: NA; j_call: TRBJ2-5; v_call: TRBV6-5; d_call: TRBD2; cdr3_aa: CASSYSRASGEQETQYF
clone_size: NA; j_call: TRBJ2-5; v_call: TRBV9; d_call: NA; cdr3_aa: CASSVQGSQETQYF
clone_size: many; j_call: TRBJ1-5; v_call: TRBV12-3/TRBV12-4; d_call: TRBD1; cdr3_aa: CASSDDRGLTPQHF
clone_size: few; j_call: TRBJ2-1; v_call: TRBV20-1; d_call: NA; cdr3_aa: CSARELTEQFF
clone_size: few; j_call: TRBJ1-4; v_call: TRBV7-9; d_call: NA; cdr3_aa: CASSLNAGQGGEKLFF
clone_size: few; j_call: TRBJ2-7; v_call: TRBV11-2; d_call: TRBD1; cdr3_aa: CASRLLGQDSYEQYF
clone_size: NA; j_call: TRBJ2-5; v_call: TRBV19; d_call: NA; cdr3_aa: CASKARQGQETQYF
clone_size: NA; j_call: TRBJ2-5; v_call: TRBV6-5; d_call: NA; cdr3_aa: CASSYSGGGGKTQYF
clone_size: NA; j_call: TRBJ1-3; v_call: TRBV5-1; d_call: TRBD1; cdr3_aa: CASSAQGGSSGNTIDF
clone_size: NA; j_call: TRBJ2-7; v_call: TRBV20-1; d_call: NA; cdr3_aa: CSASPLGQGVVEQYF
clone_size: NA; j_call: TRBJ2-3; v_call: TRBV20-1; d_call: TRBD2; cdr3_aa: CSAHTGRDTDTQYF
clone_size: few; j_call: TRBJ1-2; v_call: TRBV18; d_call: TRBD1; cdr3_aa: CASRDRGRSSGYTF
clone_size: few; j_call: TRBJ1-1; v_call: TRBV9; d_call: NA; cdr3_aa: CASSPRTVAHTEAFF
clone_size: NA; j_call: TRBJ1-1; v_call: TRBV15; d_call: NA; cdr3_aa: CATSQGHYTEAFF
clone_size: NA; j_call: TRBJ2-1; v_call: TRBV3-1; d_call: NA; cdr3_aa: CASKKGGGGITYNEQFF
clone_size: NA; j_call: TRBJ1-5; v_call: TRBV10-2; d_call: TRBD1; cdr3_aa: CASSEFFRTGRNQPQHF
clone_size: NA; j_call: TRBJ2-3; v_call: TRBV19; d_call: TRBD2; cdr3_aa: CASSINILAGGTDTQYF
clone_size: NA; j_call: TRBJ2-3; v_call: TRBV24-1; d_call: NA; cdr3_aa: CATSDSNRETDTQYF
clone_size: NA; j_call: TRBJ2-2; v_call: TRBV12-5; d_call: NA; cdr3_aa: CASGPPDGANTGELFF
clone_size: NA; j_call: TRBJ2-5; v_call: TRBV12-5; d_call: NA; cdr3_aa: CASGLALTGPPPTQYF
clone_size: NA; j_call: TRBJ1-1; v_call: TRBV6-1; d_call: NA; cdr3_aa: CASNTQREAFF
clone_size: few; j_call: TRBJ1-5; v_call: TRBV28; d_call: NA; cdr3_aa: CASSPLLDQPQHF
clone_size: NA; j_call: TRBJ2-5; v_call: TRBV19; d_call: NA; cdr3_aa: CASSIGSSRSQTQYF